The 25 T cell receptor beta chains presented below share a single source sample, sequenced in a study of OX40 agonist ivuxolimab in advanced cancers. The protocol was immunoSEQ multiplex PCR, while the TCRdb copy is restricted to in-frame clones and leaves out a portion. The sample consists of about 48,000 clones, 79% of them appearing once. Sample: CD4+ or CD8+ T cells sorted from blood, taken in a trial of the OX40 agonist ivuxolimab. The receptor source for this set is an adult with an advanced solid tumor such as melanoma, head and neck, liver or kidney cancer.

The CDR3 loop reads CSVEDLVAVGSSTDTQYF. For the CDR3, the DNA is TGCAGCGTTGAAGATTTGGTAGCGGTGGGTTCTAGCACAGATACGCAGTATTTT. This chain uses TRBV29-1 with TRBJ2-3; tentative D call: TRBD2 (6 bases). This CDR3 spans 18 amino acids. The V and J ends lost 0 bases and 0 bases respectively, with 19 bases between them. In germline, CDR1 is SQVTM, CDR2 ANQGSEA.

The chain links TRBV13 to TRBJ2-3; 8 nucleotides align to TRBD2. The V gene's germline CDR1 is PRHDT and CDR2 FYEKMQ (reference sequence). V trimming: 5 bases; J trimming: 3 bases; junction bases outside the gene matches: 10. This CDR3 is 16 amino acids long. The CDR3, as DNA: TGTGCCAGCAGCCGTACGTCGGCTAGCGGGACAGATACGCAGTATTTT. This sequence encodes CASSRTSASGTDTQYF.

With regard to this clone: This CDR3 is also generated by other DNA sequences in the sample. V and J are TRBV19 and TRBJ1-5; D gene uncertain. CDR3 length: 14 amino acids. V was clipped by 3 bases and J by 1 base, with 7 bases between them. Germline CDR1 reads LNHDA; CDR2 reads SQIVND (reference sequence). The CDR3 loop is CASSIRGSNQPQHF. CDR3 nucleotides: TGTGCCAGTAGTATCCGGGGAAGCAATCAGCCCCAGCATTTT.

This sequence joins TRBV5-1 and TRBJ1-3, with D maybe TRBD1 (5 bases). The germline gives CDR1 SGHRS, CDR2 YFSETQ. The CDR3 consists of 17 residues. Trimming shortened V by 4 bases and J by 0 bases, and 17 bases separated the two germline ends. CDR3 DNA sequence: TGCGCCAGCAGCACCTCAGGTGGGGGAAACTCTGGAAACACCATATATTTT. Protein: CASSTSGGGNSGNTIYF.

This rearrangement joins TRBV4-1 to TRBJ1-3, with 10 bases lining up with TRBD1. Germline V gene sequence: CDR1 MGHRA, CDR2 YSYEKL. The CDR3 totals 15 residues. The V gene end was trimmed by 6 bases and the J gene end by 3 bases; junction bases not matched to a gene: 5. The CDR3: CASRGGQGFGNTIYF. The CDR3 DNA sequence: TGCGCCAGCAGAGGGGGACAGGGGTTTGGAAACACCATATATTTT.

The chain combines TRBV30 with TRBJ2-7; no definite D call. Between the trimmed V and J ends, which lost 8 bases and 3 bases, there was a span of 20 bases. Germline CDR1 reads GTSNPN; CDR2 reads SVGIG (reference sequence). The CDR3 contains 14 residues. CDR3 protein: CAGRSPGSLYEQYF. CDR3 DNA: TGTGCCGGCCGCTCCCCCGGGTCCCTCTACGAGCAGTACTTC.

This chain joins TRBV25-1 and TRBJ2-2, with D perhaps TRBD1 (6 bases). Germline V CDR1 and CDR2: MGHDK, SYGVNS. Trimming removed 3 bases from V and 6 bases from J, with 17 bases in between. This CDR3 is 16 amino acids long. The CDR3 DNA is TGTGCCAGCAGTGAGCGGACAGTTACCGGGGCCGGGGAGCTGTTTTTT. Residues: CASSERTVTGAGELFF.

The chain recombines TRBV6-6 with TRBJ1-5, with 7 bases that match TRBD1. V shed 6 bases and J 7 bases; nucleotides not matched to a gene: 9. Germline V CDR1 and CDR2: MNHNY, SVGAGI (reference sequence). The CDR3 is 14 residues long. CDR3 sequence (DNA): TGTGCCAGCAGGGGCGGGACAGCGGACCAGCCCCAGCATTTT. It is translated as CASRGGTADQPQHF.

The rearrangement uses TRBV4-3 and TRBJ1-4; no reliable D call. The CDR3 loop spans 14 amino acids. V lost 4 bases, J lost 8 bases, and 14 bases lay in between. Germline V gene sequence: CDR1 LGHNA, CDR2 YSLEER. The CDR3 sequence: CASSPLGSEEKLFF. The CDR3 DNA sequence: TGCGCCAGCAGCCCCTTAGGGTCGGAAGAAAAACTGTTTTTT.

This chain links TRBV6-6 with TRBJ1-4; D is possibly TRBD1 (6 bases). With 5 bases removed from V and 14 bases from J, the gap between germline ends came to 12 bases. The germline V gene has CDR1 MNHNY and CDR2 SVGAGI (reference sequence). There are 11 residues in the CDR3. The CDR3 protein is CASSDYRDLFF. CDR3 bases: TGTGCCAGCAGTGACTACAGGGACCTGTTTTTT.

The chain joins TRBV21-1 to TRBJ2-2. TRBV21-1 is a pseudogene locus. This CDR3 has 15 residues. The CDR3 region is CASIPRVIPTGELFF. CDR3 bases: TGTGCCAGCATTCCTAGGGTGATCCCCACCGGGGAGCTGTTTTTT.

CDR3 protein: CASSYSVRGQETQYF. CDR3 in DNA: TGTGCCAGCAGTTACTCAGTGAGGGGGCAAGAGACCCAGTACTTC. The V call is TRBV6-5, the J call TRBJ2-5, with D possibly matching TRBD1 (6 bases). The ends were cut back, 0 bases at V and 2 bases at J, with 10 bases in the middle. This CDR3 region has 15 residues. Germline lookup yields CDR1 MNHEY and CDR2 SVGAGI.

The gene calls are TRBV5-1 and TRBJ2-1; D remains ambiguous. The CDR3 sequence is 17 residues long. Per the germline V gene, CDR1 is SGHRS and CDR2 is YFSETQ. The V and J ends lost 0 bases and 1 base respectively, with 14 bases between them. CDR3 loop: CASSLEATARSYNEQFF. The CDR3 DNA sequence: TGCGCCAGCAGCTTGGAGGCTACTGCCCGGTCCTACAATGAGCAGTTCTTC.

This sequence joins TRBV14 and TRBJ1-6; possibly TRBD1 for D (5 bases). CDR1 and CDR2 (germline): SGHDN, FVKESK. This CDR3 region has 16 residues. V lost 2 bases to trimming and J lost 8 bases, with 16 bases between them. The CDR3 DNA reads as TGTGCCAGCAGCCAAAATACAATGGGGGGGGATTCACCCCTCCACTTT. Encoded protein: CASSQNTMGGDSPLHF.

V is TRBV5-1 and J is TRBJ1-6, with TRBD1 identical over 8 bases. The germline gives CDR1 SGHRS, CDR2 YFSETQ. Germline trimming cut 3 bases from V and 5 bases from J; bases unmatched to any gene: 4. There are 15 residues in the CDR3. CDR3 in DNA: TGCGCCAGCAGCTGGGGACAGGAAAATAATTCACCCCTCCACTTT. This sequence encodes CASSWGQENNSPLHF.

This chain links TRBV7-2 with TRBJ1-2; maybe TRBD1 (5 bases). Germline assignment: CDR1 SGHTA and CDR2 FQGNSA. The CDR3 has 15 residues. V lost 0 bases and J 0 bases, leaving 8 bases between the germline ends. The CDR3 DNA sequence: TGTGCCAGCAGCTTAGCCGGGACTGCTAACTATGGCTACACCTTC. Amino acid sequence: CASSLAGTANYGYTF. The whole variable domain, filled in from reference TRBV7-2 and TRBJ1-2, reads GAGVSQSPSNKVTEKGKDVELRCDPISGHTALYWYRQSLGQGLEFLIYFQGNSAPDKSGLPSDRFSAERTGGSVSTLTIQRTQQEDSAVYLCASSLAGTANYGYTFGSGTRLTVV.

The J gene is TRBJ1-3, the V gene TRBV7-6; a possible D gene is TRBD1 (5 bases). Trimming took 1 base from V and 7 from J, leaving 17 bases between them. Germline CDR1 and CDR2: SGHVS and FNYEAQ. This CDR3 has 16 amino acids. The CDR3 bases are TGTGCCAGCAGCTTAGGGGGGGGAATATCGAGGAACACCATATATTTT. Protein product: CASSLGGGISRNTIYF.

The chain joins TRBV6-5 to TRBJ1-5, with a possible D match to TRBD1 (5 bases). This CDR3 has 14 amino acids. V shed 5 bases and J shed 5 bases, with 13 bases lying between them. The germline V gene has CDR1 MNHEY and CDR2 SVGAGI. CDR3 DNA sequence: TGTGCCAGCAGTCTAAGGGACCGTCATCAGCCCCAGCATTTT. This encodes CASSLRDRHQPQHF.

The chain combines TRBV2 with TRBJ2-1; 11 bases line up with TRBD2. Germline V lookup: CDR1 SNHLY, CDR2 FYNNEI. The CDR3 is made up of 19 amino acids. With V trimmed by 1 base and J by 7 bases, 15 bases remained unmatched. CDR3 coding DNA: TGTGCCAGCAGTGAAGATCGACTAGCGGGGACTATTCGGGTAAATGAGCAGTTCTTC. Translation gives CASSEDRLAGTIRVNEQFF.

The chain combines TRBV29-1 with TRBJ2-2; 13 bases map to TRBD2. V lost 3 bases and J lost 4; bases outside the gene matches: 2. The CDR3 runs 15 residues. From germline, CDR1 is SQVTM and CDR2 ANQGSEA. The CDR3 loop reads CSVEGTSGTTGELFF. CDR3 DNA sequence: TGCAGCGTTGAGGGGACTAGCGGGACCACCGGGGAGCTGTTTTTT.

The chain is built from TRBV5-5 and TRBJ2-5, with 9 bases that match TRBD2. Germline V gives CDR1 SGHKS, CDR2 YYEKEE (reference sequence). The CDR3 is 14 amino acids. The trim removed 2 bases at V and 10 bases at J, leaving 9 bases unmatched. The CDR3 nucleotides are TGTGCCAGCAGCTTCCTAGCGGGGTCACGGGGCCAGTACTTC. Encoded protein: CASSFLAGSRGQYF.

The V and J genes are TRBV30 and TRBJ1-2, with unresolved D. V was clipped by 1 base and J by 4 bases, with 10 bases between them. Germline-derived CDR1 and CDR2 are GTSNPN and SVGIG (reference sequence). CDR3 length: 13 amino acids. CDR3: CAWSGNSRYGYTF. CDR3 nucleotide sequence: TGTGCCTGGAGTGGTAATAGTCGCTATGGCTACACCTTC.

The V gene is TRBV7-2, the J gene TRBJ2-1; D may be TRBD2 (6 bases). The CDR3 length is 17 residues. Trimming removed 1 base from V and 7 bases from J, with 20 bases in between. Germline V CDR1 and CDR2: SGHTA, FQGNSA. The chain's CDR3 is CASSLGVWRRVVNEQFF. The CDR3 DNA sequence: TGTGCCAGCAGCTTAGGTGTTTGGCGGAGGGTTGTTAATGAGCAGTTCTTC.

V gene TRBV27 combines with J gene TRBJ2-3; possibly TRBD2 for D (6 bases). Germline assignment: CDR1 MNHEY and CDR2 SMNVEV (reference sequence). V was pared by 3 bases and J by 5 bases, with 12 bases between. The CDR3 loop spans 14 amino acids. DNA of the CDR3: TGTGCCAGCAGTTTGGTGGTGCGGGAAGATACGCAGTATTTT. Encoded protein: CASSLVVREDTQYF.

The count of this clone is one. DNA for the CDR3: TGTGCCAGCAGTTTTACACAGGGGACGGCTTTCTTT. Its translation is CASSFTQGTAFF. J is TRBJ1-1 and V is TRBV6-5; 7 nucleotides match TRBD1. Germline V lookup: CDR1 MNHEY, CDR2 SVGAGI. The junction had 7 bases not matched to a gene; V was cut back by 4 bases and J by 11 bases. This CDR3 region has 12 residues.